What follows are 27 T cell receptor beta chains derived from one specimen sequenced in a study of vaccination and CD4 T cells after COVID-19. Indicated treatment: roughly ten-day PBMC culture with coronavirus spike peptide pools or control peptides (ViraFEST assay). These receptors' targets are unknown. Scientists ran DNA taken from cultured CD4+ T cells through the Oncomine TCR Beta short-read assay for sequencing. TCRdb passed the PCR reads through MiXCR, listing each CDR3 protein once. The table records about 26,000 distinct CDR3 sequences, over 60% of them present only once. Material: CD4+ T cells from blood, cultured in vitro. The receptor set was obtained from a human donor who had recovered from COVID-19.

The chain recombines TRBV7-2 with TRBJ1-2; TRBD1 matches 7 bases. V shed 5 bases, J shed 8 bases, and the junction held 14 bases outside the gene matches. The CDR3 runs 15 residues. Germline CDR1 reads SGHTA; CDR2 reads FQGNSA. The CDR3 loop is CASSRGGRQALGYTF. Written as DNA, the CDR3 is TGTGCCAGCAGCCGAGGGGGCAGGCAGGCGTTGGGCTACACCTTC. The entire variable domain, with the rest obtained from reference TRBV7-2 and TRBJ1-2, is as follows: GAGVSQSPSNKVTEKGKDVELRCDPISGHTALYWYRQSLGQGLEFLIYFQGNSAPDKSGLPSDRFSAERTGGSVSTLTIQRTQQEDSAVYLCASSRGGRQALGYTFGSGTRLTVV.

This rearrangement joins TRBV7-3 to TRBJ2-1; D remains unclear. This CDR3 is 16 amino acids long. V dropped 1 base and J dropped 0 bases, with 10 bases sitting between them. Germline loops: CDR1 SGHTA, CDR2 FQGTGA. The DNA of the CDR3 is TGTGCCAGCAGCTTAAAGTCCGGCGGCTCCTACAATGAGCAGTTCTTC. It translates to CASSLKSGGSYNEQFF. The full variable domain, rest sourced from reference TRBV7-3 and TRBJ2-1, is GAGVSQTPSNKVTEKGKYVELRCDPISGHTALYWYRQSLGQGPEFLIYFQGTGAADDSGLPNDRFFAVRPEGSVSTLKIQRTERGDSAVYLCASSLKSGGSYNEQFFGPGTRLTVL.

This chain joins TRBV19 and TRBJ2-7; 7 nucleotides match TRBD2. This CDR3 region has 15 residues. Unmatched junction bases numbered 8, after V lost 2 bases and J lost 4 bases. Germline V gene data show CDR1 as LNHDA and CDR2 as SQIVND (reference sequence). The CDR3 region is CASSIMAGEFYEQYF. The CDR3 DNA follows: TGTGCCAGTAGTATAATGGCGGGAGAGTTTTACGAGCAGTACTTC.

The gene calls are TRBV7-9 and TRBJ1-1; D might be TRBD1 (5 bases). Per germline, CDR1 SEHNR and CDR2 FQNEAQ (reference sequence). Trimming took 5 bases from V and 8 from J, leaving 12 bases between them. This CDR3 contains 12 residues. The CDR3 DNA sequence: TGTGCCAGCAGCCCCCGTGGGGACGAAGCTTTCTTT. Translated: CASSPRGDEAFF.

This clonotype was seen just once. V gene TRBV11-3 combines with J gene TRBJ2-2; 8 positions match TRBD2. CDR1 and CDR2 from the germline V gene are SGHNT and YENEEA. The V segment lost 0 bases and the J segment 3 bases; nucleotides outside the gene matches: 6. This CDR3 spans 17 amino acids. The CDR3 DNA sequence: TGTGCCAGCAGCTTAGAGGTGGGACTAGGGGACACCGGGGAGCTGTTTTTT. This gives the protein CASSLEVGLGDTGELFF.

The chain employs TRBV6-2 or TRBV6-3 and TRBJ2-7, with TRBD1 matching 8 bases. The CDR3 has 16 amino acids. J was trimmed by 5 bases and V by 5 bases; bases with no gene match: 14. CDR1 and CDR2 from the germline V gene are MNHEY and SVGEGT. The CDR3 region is CASSPLGQGKNHEQYF. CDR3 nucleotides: TGTGCCAGCAGTCCCCTTGGACAGGGTAAGAACCACGAGCAGTACTTC.

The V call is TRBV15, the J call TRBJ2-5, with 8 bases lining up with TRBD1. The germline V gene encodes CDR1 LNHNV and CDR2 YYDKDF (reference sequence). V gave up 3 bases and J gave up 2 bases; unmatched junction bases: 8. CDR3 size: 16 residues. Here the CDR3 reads CATSSPRTGPQETQYF. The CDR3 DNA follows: TGTGCCACCAGCAGCCCCAGGACAGGGCCTCAAGAGACCCAGTACTTC.

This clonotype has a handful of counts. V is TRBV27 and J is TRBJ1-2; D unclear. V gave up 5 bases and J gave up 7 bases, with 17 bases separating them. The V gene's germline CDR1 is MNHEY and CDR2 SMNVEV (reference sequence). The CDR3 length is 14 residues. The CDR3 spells CASSELGAVFGYTF. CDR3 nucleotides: TGTGCCAGCAGTGAGCTGGGTGCTGTTTTTGGCTACACCTTC.

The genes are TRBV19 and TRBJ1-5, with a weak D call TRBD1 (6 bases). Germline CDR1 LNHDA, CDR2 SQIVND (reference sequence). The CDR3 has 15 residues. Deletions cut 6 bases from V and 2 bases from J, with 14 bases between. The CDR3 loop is CASRVQEGGNQPQHF. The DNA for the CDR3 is TGTGCCAGTAGGGTACAAGAGGGGGGCAATCAGCCCCAGCATTTT.

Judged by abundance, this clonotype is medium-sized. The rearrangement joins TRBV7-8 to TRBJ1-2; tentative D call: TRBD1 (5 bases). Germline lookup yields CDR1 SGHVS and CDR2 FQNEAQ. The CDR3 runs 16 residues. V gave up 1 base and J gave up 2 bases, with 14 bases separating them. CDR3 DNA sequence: TGTGCCAGCAGCTTAGGGGGGTGGGCCTCAAACTATGGCTACACCTTC. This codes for CASSLGGWASNYGYTF.

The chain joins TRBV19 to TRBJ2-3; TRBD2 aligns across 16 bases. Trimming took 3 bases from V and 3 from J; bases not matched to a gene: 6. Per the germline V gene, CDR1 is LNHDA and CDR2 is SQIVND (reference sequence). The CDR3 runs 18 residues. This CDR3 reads CASSINSGLAGGTDTQYF. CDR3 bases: TGTGCCAGTAGTATCAACTCGGGACTAGCGGGAGGGACAGATACGCAGTATTTT.

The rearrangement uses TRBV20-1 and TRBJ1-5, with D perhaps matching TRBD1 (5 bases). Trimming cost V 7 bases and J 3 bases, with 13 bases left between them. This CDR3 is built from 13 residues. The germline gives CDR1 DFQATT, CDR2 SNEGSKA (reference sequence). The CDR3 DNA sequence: TGCAGTGGTAGCCGACAGTTCAATCAGCCCCAGCATTTT. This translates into CSGSRQFNQPQHF.

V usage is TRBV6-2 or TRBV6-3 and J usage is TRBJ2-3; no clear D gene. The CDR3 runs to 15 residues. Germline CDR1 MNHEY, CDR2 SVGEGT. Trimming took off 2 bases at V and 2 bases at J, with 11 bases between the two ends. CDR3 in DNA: TGTGCCAGCAGTTACCCACCCCCTCTCACAGATACGCAGTATTTT. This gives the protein CASSYPPPLTDTQYF.

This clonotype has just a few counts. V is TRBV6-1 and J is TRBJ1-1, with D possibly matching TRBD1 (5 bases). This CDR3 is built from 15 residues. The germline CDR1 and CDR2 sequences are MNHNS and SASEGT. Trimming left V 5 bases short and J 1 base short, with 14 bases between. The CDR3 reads CASSSYRSENTEAFF. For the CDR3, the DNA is TGTGCCAGCAGTAGCTACAGGTCGGAGAACACTGAAGCTTTCTTT.

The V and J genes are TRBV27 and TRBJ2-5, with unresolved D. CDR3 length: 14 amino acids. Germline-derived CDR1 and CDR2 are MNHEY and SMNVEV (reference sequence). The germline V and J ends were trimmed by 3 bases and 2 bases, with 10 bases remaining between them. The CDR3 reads CASSLRNRQETQYF. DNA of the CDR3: TGTGCCAGCAGTTTGCGTAATCGGCAAGAGACCCAGTACTTC.

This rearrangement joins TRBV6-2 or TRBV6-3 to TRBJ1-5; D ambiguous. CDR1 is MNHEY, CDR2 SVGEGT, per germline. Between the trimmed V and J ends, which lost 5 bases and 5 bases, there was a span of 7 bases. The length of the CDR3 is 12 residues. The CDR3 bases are TGTGCCAGCAGTCCGCCCTATCAGCCCCAGCATTTT. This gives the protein CASSPPYQPQHF.

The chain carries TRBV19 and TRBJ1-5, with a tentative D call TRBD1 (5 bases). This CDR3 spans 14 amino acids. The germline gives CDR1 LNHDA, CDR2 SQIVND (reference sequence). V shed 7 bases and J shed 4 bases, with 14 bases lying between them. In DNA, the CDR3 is TGTGCCAGTAACCTTAATGGGGGAAATCAGCCCCAGCATTTT. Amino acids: CASNLNGGNQPQHF.

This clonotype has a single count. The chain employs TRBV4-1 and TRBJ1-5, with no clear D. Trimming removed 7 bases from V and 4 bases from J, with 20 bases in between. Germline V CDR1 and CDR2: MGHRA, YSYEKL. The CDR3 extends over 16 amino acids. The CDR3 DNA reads TGCGCCAGCACCACTATACCATGGCAGATAAATCAGCCCCAGCATTTT. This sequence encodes CASTTIPWQINQPQHF.

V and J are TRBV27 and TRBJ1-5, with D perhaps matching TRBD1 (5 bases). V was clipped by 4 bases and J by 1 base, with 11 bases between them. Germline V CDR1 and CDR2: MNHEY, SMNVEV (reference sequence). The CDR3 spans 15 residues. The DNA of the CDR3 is TGTGCCAGCAGTTACTCGGGACGGAGCAATCAGCCCCAGCATTTT. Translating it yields CASSYSGRSNQPQHF.

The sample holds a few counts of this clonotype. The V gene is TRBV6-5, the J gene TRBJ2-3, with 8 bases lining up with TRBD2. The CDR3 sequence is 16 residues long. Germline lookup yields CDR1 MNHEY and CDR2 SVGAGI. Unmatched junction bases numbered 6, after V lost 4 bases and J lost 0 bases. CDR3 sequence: CASSWGLAGSTDTQYF. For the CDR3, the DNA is TGTGCCAGCAGTTGGGGGCTAGCGGGCAGCACAGATACGCAGTATTTT.

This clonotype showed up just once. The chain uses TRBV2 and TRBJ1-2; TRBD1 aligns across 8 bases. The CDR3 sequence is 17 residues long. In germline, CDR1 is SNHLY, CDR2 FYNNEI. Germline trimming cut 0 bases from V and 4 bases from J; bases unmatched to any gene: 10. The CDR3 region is CASSEAYGTGAIYGYTF. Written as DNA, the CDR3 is TGTGCCAGCAGTGAAGCATACGGGACAGGTGCGATCTATGGCTACACCTTC.

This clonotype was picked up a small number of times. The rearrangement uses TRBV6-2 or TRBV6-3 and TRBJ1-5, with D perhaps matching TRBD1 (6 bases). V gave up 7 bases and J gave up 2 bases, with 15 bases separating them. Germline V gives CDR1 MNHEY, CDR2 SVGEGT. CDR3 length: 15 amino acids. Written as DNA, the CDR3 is TGTGCCAGCAATGGTATAAACAGGGGCAATCAGCCCCAGCATTTT. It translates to CASNGINRGNQPQHF.

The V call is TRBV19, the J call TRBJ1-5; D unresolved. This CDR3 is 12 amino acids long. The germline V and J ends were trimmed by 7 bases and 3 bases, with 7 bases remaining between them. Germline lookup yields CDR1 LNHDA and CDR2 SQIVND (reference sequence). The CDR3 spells CASTGFNQPQHF. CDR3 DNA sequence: TGTGCCAGTACTGGGTTCAATCAGCCCCAGCATTTT.

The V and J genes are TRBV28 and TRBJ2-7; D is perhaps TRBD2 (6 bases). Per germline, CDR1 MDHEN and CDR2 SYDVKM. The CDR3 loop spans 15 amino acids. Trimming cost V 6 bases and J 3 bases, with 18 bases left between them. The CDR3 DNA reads TGTGCCAGCAGCCCATCCCAGACTAGAAACTACGAGCAGTACTTC. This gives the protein CASSPSQTRNYEQYF.

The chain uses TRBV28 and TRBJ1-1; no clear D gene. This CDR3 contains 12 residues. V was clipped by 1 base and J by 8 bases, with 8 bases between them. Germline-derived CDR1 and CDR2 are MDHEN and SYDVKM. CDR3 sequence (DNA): TGTGCCAGCAGTTTATACGGATACGAAGCTTTCTTT. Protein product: CASSLYGYEAFF.

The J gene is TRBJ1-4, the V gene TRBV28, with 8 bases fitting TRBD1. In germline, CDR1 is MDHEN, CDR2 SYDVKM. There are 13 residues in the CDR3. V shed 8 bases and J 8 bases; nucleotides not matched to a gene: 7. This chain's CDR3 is CASRTGGGEKLFF. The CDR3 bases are TGTGCCAGCCGAACAGGGGGTGGGGAAAAACTGTTTTTT.

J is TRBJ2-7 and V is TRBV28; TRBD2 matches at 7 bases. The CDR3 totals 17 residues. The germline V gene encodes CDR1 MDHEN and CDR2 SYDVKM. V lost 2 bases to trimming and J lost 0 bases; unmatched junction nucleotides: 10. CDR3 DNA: TGTGCCAGCAGTTTACCTCTTGGACTAGTGTTCTCCTACGAGCAGTACTTC. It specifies CASSLPLGLVFSYEQYF.